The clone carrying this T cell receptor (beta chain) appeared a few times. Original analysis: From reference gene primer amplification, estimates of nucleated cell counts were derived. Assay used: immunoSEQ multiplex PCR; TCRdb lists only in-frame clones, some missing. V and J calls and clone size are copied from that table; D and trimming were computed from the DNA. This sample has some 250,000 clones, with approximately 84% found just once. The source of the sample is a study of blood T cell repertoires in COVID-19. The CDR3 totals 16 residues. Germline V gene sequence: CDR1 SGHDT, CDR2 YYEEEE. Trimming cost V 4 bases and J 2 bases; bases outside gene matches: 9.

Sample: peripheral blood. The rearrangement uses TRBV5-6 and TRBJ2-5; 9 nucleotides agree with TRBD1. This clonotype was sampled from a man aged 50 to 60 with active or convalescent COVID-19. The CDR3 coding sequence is TGTGCCAGCAGCGGCGTACAGGGGGCGAAGCAAGAGACCCAGTACTTC. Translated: CASSGVQGAKQETQYF.